This entry is about one T cell receptor beta chain. As yet, its antigen is unknown. This sample was included in a study of siplizumab effects on memory and regulatory T cells. Here immunoSEQ multiplex PCR was the method, and the copy in TCRdb shows in-frame clones only, minus some. The table records about 69,000 clones, roughly 88% of them present only once. Study conclusions and caveats: Major contributors to the alloresponse seemed to be naive T cells, which also appeared more diverse than memory cells. Relative to controls at about 28%, mappable alloreactive CD4+ clones exhibited a mean Treg-derived proportion of approximately 70% with siplizumab.

The CDR3 runs to 14 residues. J was trimmed by 0 bases and V by 6 bases; bases with no gene match: 4. Germline V CDR1 and CDR2: MNHEY, SVGAGI. Sequences were obtained from Tregs sorted from blood. This sequence originates from a human donor in good health. The chain is built from TRBV6-5 and TRBJ1-1, with 7 nucleotides matching TRBD1. The CDR3 reads CASSPGQVNTEAFF. The CDR3 nucleotides are TGTGCCAGCAGCCCCGGACAGGTGAACACTGAAGCTTTCTTT.